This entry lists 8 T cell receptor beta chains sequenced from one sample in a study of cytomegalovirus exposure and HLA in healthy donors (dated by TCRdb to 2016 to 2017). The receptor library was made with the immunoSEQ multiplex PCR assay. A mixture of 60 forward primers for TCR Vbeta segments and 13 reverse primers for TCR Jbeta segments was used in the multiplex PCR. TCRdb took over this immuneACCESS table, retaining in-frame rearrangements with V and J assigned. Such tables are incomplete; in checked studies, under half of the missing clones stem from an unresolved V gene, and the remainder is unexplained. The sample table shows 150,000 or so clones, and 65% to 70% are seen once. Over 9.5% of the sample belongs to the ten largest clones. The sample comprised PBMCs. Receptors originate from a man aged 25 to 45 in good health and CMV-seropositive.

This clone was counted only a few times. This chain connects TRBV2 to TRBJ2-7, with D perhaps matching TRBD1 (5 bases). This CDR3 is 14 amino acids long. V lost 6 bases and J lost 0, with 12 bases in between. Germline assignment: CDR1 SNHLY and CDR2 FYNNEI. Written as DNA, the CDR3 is TGTGCCAGCAGGACCAGACAGAGCTCCTACGAGCAGTACTTC. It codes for CASRTRQSSYEQYF.

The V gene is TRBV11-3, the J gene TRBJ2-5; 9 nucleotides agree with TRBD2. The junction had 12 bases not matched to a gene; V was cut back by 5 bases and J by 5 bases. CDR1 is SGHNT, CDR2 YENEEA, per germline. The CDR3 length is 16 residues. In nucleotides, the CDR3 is TGTGCCAGCAGCCATCGGTTAGCGGGAGTCTCGGAGACCCAGTACTTC. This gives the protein CASSHRLAGVSETQYF.

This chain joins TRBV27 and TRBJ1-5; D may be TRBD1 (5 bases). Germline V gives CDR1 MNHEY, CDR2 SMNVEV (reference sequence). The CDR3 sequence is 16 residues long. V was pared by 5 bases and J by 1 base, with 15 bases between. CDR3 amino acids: CASSPRGGISNQPQHF. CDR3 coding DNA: TGTGCCAGCAGTCCCCGGGGGGGAATCAGCAATCAGCCCCAGCATTTT.

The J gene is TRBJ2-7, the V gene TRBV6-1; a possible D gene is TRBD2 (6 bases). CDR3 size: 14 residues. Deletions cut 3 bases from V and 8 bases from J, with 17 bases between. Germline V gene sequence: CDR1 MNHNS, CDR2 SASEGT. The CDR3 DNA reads TGTGCCAGCAGTGACGGAGGGAGTTTCGGTAAGCAGTACTTC. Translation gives CASSDGGSFGKQYF.

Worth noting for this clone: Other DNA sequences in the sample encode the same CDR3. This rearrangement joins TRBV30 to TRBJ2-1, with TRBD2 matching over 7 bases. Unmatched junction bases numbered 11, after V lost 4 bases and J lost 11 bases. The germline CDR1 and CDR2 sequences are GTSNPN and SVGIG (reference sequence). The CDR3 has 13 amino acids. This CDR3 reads CAWKASGGLQQFF. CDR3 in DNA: TGTGCCTGGAAGGCTAGCGGAGGGTTACAGCAGTTCTTC.

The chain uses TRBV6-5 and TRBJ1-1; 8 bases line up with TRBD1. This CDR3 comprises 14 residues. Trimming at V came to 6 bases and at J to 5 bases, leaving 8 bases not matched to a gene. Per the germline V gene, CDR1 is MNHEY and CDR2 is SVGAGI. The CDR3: CASRLSTGVTEAFF. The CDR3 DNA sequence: TGTGCCAGCAGACTTTCGACAGGGGTGACTGAAGCTTTCTTT.

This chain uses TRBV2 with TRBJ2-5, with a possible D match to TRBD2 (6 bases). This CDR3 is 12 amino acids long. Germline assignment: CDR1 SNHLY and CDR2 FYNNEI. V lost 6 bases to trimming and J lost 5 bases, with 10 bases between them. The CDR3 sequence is CASREGWETQYF. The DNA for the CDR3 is TGTGCCAGCAGGGAGGGGTGGGAGACCCAGTACTTC.

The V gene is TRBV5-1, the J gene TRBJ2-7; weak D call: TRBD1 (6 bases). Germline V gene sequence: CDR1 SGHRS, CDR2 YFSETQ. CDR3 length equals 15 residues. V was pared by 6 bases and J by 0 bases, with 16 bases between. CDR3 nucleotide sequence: TGCGCCAGCAACTCACAGGGACGTAGCTCCTACGAGCAGTACTTC. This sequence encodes CASNSQGRSSYEQYF.